This T cell receptor (beta chain) was sequenced in a study of blood T cell repertoires in COVID-19. Across the whole study: PBMCs, B-cell-depleted T cells, or T cells provided the cDNA or gDNA that made up the material.

In the authors' workflow: Counts of nucleated cells, estimated from reference gene primer amplification, were obtained. Some clones are missing from TCRdb's copy, which holds only in-frame ones; the method was immunoSEQ multiplex PCR. The V and J calls and clone size were taken over from that table, and D and trimming were inferred from the DNA. Counted here are 400,000 to 450,000 clones, 85% to 90% occurring once; the ten biggest clones make up more than 0.95%. V was clipped by 3 bases and J by 6 bases; unmatched bases: 3. The CDR3 sequence is 13 residues long. Ages ranged from roughly 18 to 100 years, with residence in more than 20 US areas. The recovered donors of Cohort 3 showed two negative PCRs, clearance, or symptom resolution.

Sequencing was performed on PBMCs or T cells enriched from blood (not recorded which). The chain has TRBV12-3 or TRBV12-4 and TRBJ1-1, with 8 bases that match TRBD1. The receptor's source is a man aged 25 to 40 who had recovered from COVID-19. CDR3 protein: CASSLRDRSEAFF. CDR3 DNA: TGTGCCAGCAGTTTGCGGGACAGGTCTGAAGCTTTCTTT.